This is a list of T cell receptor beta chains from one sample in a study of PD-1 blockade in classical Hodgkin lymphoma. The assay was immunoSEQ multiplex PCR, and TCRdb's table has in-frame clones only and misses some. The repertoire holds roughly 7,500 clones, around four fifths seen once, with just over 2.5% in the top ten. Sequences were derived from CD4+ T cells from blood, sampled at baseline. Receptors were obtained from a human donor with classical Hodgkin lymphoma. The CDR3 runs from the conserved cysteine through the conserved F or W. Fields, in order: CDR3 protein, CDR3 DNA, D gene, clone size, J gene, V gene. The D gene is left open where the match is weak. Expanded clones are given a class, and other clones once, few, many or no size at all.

CDR3 protein: CASSLAGGGEQYF
CDR3 DNA: TGTGCCAGCAGCTTGGCGGGAGGCGGCGAGCAGTACTTC
D gene: TRBD2
clone size: -
J gene: TRBJ2-7
V gene: TRBV11-2

CDR3 protein: CASSLGRAGGSDTQYF
CDR3 DNA: TGTGCCAGCAGCTTGGGTCGAGCGGGAGGTTCAGATACGCAGTATTTT
D gene: TRBD2
clone size: -
J gene: TRBJ2-3
V gene: TRBV5-5

CDR3 protein: CASSQDRIGGQGVFNQPQHF
CDR3 DNA: TGCGCCAGCAGCCAAGATCGAATCGGGGGACAGGGGGTTTTCAATCAGCCCCAGCATTTT
D gene: TRBD1
clone size: -
J gene: TRBJ1-5
V gene: TRBV4-1

CDR3 protein: CASSEGTGFIQPQHF
CDR3 DNA: TGTGCCAGCAGTGAAGGGACAGGGTTCATTCAGCCCCAGCATTTT
D gene: TRBD1
clone size: -
J gene: TRBJ1-5
V gene: TRBV6-1

CDR3 protein: CASSRNRDRDQPQHF
CDR3 DNA: TGTGCCAGCTCACGAAACCGGGACAGGGATCAGCCCCAGCATTTT
D gene: TRBD1
clone size: few
J gene: TRBJ1-5
V gene: TRBV18

CDR3 protein: CASSQEQLYTEAFF
CDR3 DNA: TGTGCCAGCAGCCAAGAACAGTTATACACTGAAGCTTTCTTT
D gene: -
clone size: -
J gene: TRBJ1-1
V gene: TRBV4-2

CDR3 protein: CASSPNEGAHEQFF
CDR3 DNA: TGTGCCAGCTCACCAAATGAGGGGGCTCATGAGCAGTTCTTC
D gene: TRBD1
clone size: -
J gene: TRBJ2-1
V gene: TRBV18

CDR3 protein: CASSERWQSTDTQYF
CDR3 DNA: TGTGCCAGCAGTGAAAGGTGGCAGAGCACAGATACGCAGTATTTT
D gene: -
clone size: -
J gene: TRBJ2-3
V gene: TRBV6-1

CDR3 protein: CASRQQGSVDEQYF
CDR3 DNA: TGCGCCAGCAGGCAACAGGGTTCGGTCGACGAGCAGTACTTC
D gene: -
clone size: -
J gene: TRBJ2-7
V gene: TRBV5-1

CDR3 protein: CASSIRRTENEKLFF
CDR3 DNA: TGTGCCAGCAGCATCCGACGGACAGAGAATGAAAAACTGTTTTTT
D gene: -
clone size: -
J gene: TRBJ1-4
V gene: TRBV7-8

CDR3 protein: CSVVSGADTQYF
CDR3 DNA: TGCAGCGTTGTTTCGGGAGCAGATACGCAGTATTTT
D gene: -
clone size: -
J gene: TRBJ2-3
V gene: TRBV29-1

CDR3 protein: CSVVTGNGYTF
CDR3 DNA: TGCAGCGTTGTTACAGGCAATGGCTACACCTTC
D gene: -
clone size: -
J gene: TRBJ1-2
V gene: TRBV29-1

CDR3 protein: CASSDTFGRDDYGYTF
CDR3 DNA: TGTGCCAGCAGCGATACCTTCGGCAGGGATGACTATGGCTACACCTTC
D gene: -
clone size: few
J gene: TRBJ1-2
V gene: TRBV7-9

CDR3 protein: CASSPLASGSNPQETQYF
CDR3 DNA: TGTGCCAGCTCACCACTGGCTAGCGGATCTAATCCTCAAGAGACCCAGTACTTC
D gene: TRBD2
clone size: -
J gene: TRBJ2-5
V gene: TRBV18

CDR3 protein: CASSSNRGAGSGGEQFF
CDR3 DNA: TGTGCCAGCAGCTCGAACCGGGGGGCCGGAAGCGGAGGTGAGCAGTTCTTC
D gene: -
clone size: -
J gene: TRBJ2-1
V gene: TRBV11-3

CDR3 protein: CSVDRAESYGYTF
CDR3 DNA: TGCAGCGTTGACCGGGCCGAGAGCTATGGCTACACCTTC
D gene: -
clone size: -
J gene: TRBJ1-2
V gene: TRBV29-1

CDR3 protein: CATSPRGQGYQPQHF
CDR3 DNA: TGTGCCACCAGCCCCAGGGGACAGGGTTATCAGCCCCAGCATTTT
D gene: TRBD1
clone size: -
J gene: TRBJ1-5
V gene: TRBV15

CDR3 protein: CASSYRRDTNNEQFF
CDR3 DNA: TGTGCCAGCAGTTACCGACGCGACACCAACAATGAGCAGTTCTTC
D gene: -
clone size: -
J gene: TRBJ2-1
V gene: TRBV6-6

CDR3 protein: CASSQGDLSYEQYF
CDR3 DNA: TGTGCCAGCAGCCAGGGGGACCTCTCCTACGAGCAGTACTTC
D gene: TRBD1
clone size: -
J gene: TRBJ2-7
V gene: TRBV7-2

CDR3 protein: CASSPQGTRTGELFF
CDR3 DNA: TGTGCCAGCAGTCCACAGGGAACGCGGACCGGGGAGCTGTTTTTT
D gene: -
clone size: -
J gene: TRBJ2-2
V gene: TRBV6-6

CDR3 protein: CASSLYSASGGQYEQYF
CDR3 DNA: TGCGCCAGCAGCCTATACTCTGCTAGCGGAGGGCAGTACGAGCAGTACTTC
D gene: TRBD2
clone size: -
J gene: TRBJ2-7
V gene: TRBV5-1

CDR3 protein: CASSIWPTATQYF
CDR3 DNA: TGTGCCAGTAGTATATGGCCGACGGCGACCCAGTACTTC
D gene: -
clone size: -
J gene: TRBJ2-5
V gene: TRBV19

CDR3 protein: CASSPRGLAEKLFF
CDR3 DNA: TGCGCCAGCAGCCCCAGGGGGCTTGCTGAAAAACTGTTTTTT
D gene: TRBD1
clone size: -
J gene: TRBJ1-4
V gene: TRBV5-1

CDR3 protein: CASSLVAGNTGELFF
CDR3 DNA: TGCGCCAGCAGCTTGGTTGCGGGGAACACCGGGGAGCTGTTTTTT
D gene: -
clone size: -
J gene: TRBJ2-2
V gene: TRBV5-1

CDR3 protein: CAIRASGSTDTQYF
CDR3 DNA: TGTGCCATCAGGGCTAGCGGGAGCACAGATACGCAGTATTTT
D gene: TRBD2
clone size: -
J gene: TRBJ2-3
V gene: TRBV10-3